This TCR beta chain is from a study of glioma-infiltrating T cells after dendritic cell vaccination. Study summary: Autologous tumor lysate-pulsed dendritic cell vaccination was given between the early 2000s and the early 2010s. Study findings and constraints: TCR clonality showed no direct relationship with survival.

The CDR3 spans 16 residues. Trimming removed 1 base from V and 5 bases from J, with 18 bases in between. CDR1 is SGHRS, CDR2 YFSETQ, per germline. The protocol was immunoSEQ multiplex PCR, while the TCRdb copy is restricted to in-frame clones and leaves out a portion. The sample has over 90,000 clones, over 80% seen once; the top ten hold roughly 5.3%. Turning to this clone: Antigen specificity is unknown.

Time point meaning: after dendritic cell vaccination, including at tumor progression/relapse. Sample: blood, taken after dendritic cell vaccination. The chain employs TRBV5-1 and TRBJ1-1; no firm D call. The source of this sequence is a human donor with glioblastoma. The CDR3 DNA follows: TGCGCCAGCAGCTTGTCATCTCGTGGCGGGTGGACTGAAGCTTTCTTT. Amino acids: CASSLSSRGGWTEAFF.